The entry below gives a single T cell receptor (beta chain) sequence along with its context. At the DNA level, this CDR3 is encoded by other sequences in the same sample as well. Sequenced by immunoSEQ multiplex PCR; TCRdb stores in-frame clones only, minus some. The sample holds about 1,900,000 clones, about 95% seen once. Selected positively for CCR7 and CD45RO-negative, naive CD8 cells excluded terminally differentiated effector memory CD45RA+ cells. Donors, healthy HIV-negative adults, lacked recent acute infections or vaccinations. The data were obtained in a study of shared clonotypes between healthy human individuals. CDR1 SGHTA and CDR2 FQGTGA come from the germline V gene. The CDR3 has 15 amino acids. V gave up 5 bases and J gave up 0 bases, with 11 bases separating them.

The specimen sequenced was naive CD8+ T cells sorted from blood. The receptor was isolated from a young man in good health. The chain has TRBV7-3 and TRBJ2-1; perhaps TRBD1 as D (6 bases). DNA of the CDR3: TGTGCCAGCAGCCTTAACAGGGACTCCTACAATGAGCAGTTCTTC. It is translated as CASSLNRDSYNEQFF. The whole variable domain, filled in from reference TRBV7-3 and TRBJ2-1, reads GAGVSQTPSNKVTEKGKYVELRCDPISGHTALYWYRQSLGQGPEFLIYFQGTGAADDSGLPNDRFFAVRPEGSVSTLKIQRTERGDSAVYLCASSLNRDSYNEQFFGPGTRLTVL.